The 23 T cell receptor beta chains given below trace back to one sample, sequenced in a study of cytomegalovirus exposure and HLA in healthy donors. A multiplex PCR was run with 60 Vbeta primers and 13 Jbeta primers. TCRdb's copy holds only in-frame clones and misses some; the assay was immunoSEQ multiplex PCR. The data contain about 180,000 clones, about 77% of them singletons. The sample taken for sequencing was PBMCs. These receptors were taken from a woman aged 30 to 39 in good health and CMV-seropositive.

The rearrangement links TRBV4-1 to TRBJ2-5; weak D call: TRBD2 (6 bases). The CDR3 is made up of 14 amino acids. The V and J ends lost 4 bases and 11 bases respectively, with 20 bases between them. Germline V lookup: CDR1 MGHRA, CDR2 YSYEKL. As DNA, the CDR3 is TGCGCCAGCAGCCTCTCCCCTGGGTCTCGGGAGCAGTACTTC. Translating it yields CASSLSPGSREQYF.

The rearrangement joins TRBV4-3 to TRBJ2-7; 8 bases align to TRBD2. The CDR3 contains 15 residues. V trimming: 1 base; J trimming: 0 bases; junction bases outside the gene matches: 2. Looked up from germline, CDR1 is LGHNA and CDR2 is YSLEER. The CDR3 DNA reads TGCGCCAGCAGCCAAGGCGGGGGGACCTCCTACGAGCAGTACTTC. Its protein product is CASSQGGGTSYEQYF.

DNA for the CDR3: TGCAGCGTTGAACCGACTAGAGCGGGCCATGAGCAGTTCTTC. Amino acids: CSVEPTRAGHEQFF. The chain employs TRBV29-1 and TRBJ2-1; D is perhaps TRBD2 (6 bases). CDR1 and CDR2 (germline): SQVTM, ANQGSEA. The CDR3 has 14 residues. Trimming removed 2 bases at V and 8 bases at J, with 16 bases between.

This chain links TRBV2 with TRBJ2-7, with 10 bases matching TRBD1. The length of the CDR3 is 20 residues. CDR1 SNHLY and CDR2 FYNNEI come from the germline V gene. Trimming at V came to 3 bases and at J to 4 bases, leaving 21 bases not matched to a gene. CDR3 in DNA: TGTGCCAGCAGTGACCCCCGACAGGGGGCGCGTACCGTTTATTATTACGAGCAGTACTTC. Amino acids: CASSDPRQGARTVYYYEQYF. Full variable domain (outside the CDR3, taken from reference TRBV2 and TRBJ2-7): EPEVTQTPSHQVTQMGQEVILRCVPISNHLYFYWYRQILGQKVEFLVSFYNNEISEKSEIFDDQFSVERPDGSNFTLKIRSTKLEDSAMYFCASSDPRQGARTVYYYEQYFGPGTRLTVT.

This clone was detected a few times. The CDR3 reads CASSRGQLGEKLFF. CDR3 sequence (DNA): TGTGCCAGCAGCAGAGGGCAGCTAGGAGAAAAACTGTTTTTT. The chain is built from TRBV28 and TRBJ1-4; D uncertain. This CDR3 has 14 residues. In germline, CDR1 is MDHEN, CDR2 SYDVKM. V was clipped by 6 bases and J by 8 bases, with 16 bases between them.

The rearrangement joins TRBV7-3 to TRBJ2-3; 7 nucleotides line up with TRBD1. The germline gives CDR1 SGHTA, CDR2 FQGTGA. This CDR3 spans 16 amino acids. The trim removed 4 bases at V and 1 base at J, leaving 8 bases unmatched. CDR3 in DNA: TGTGCCAGCAGCTGGGGATACAGGGGTGGCACAGATACGCAGTATTTT. This encodes CASSWGYRGGTDTQYF.

The chain uses TRBV4-2 and TRBJ1-1, with D tentatively TRBD1 (6 bases). With 0 bases removed from V and 1 base from J, the gap between germline ends came to 21 bases. The CDR3 sequence is 19 residues long. CDR1 is LGHNA, CDR2 YNFKEQ, per germline. CDR3 coding DNA: TGTGCCAGCAGCCAAGATACCGGGCACAGGGAATATCGGAACACTGAAGCTTTCTTT. Translating it yields CASSQDTGHREYRNTEAFF.

This rearrangement joins TRBV4-3 to TRBJ1-1; D is undetermined. From germline, CDR1 is LGHNA and CDR2 YSLEER. V was trimmed by 4 bases and J by 3 bases, leaving 12 bases between them. The CDR3 covers 14 residues. CDR3 region: CASSPLPHDTEAFF. The CDR3 region has the DNA TGCGCCAGCAGCCCACTACCTCACGACACTGAAGCTTTCTTT.

This clone was seen only once. The chain couples TRBV7-2 to TRBJ1-5; D is possibly TRBD1 (6 bases). Looked up from germline, CDR1 is SGHTA and CDR2 is FQGNSA. The V end was cut by 1 base, the J end by 5 bases, with 9 bases between. The CDR3 is 14 amino acids. CDR3 bases: TGTGCCAGCAGCTTAGGACAGGTCCATCAGCCCCAGCATTTT. It yields the protein CASSLGQVHQPQHF.

This clone was detected a few times. The V and J genes are TRBV18 and TRBJ2-1; D is unclear. Germline values: CDR1 KGHSH, CDR2 LQKENI. The V gene lost 5 bases and the J gene lost 6 bases, with 8 bases spanning the gap. The CDR3 has 12 amino acids. CDR3 sequence (DNA): TGTGCCAGCTCAACTAAATCCAATGAGCAGTTCTTC. It specifies CASSTKSNEQFF.

The chain is built from TRBV11-2 and TRBJ2-1; D is undetermined. Germline V gene sequence: CDR1 SGHAT, CDR2 FQNNGV. V lost 0 bases to trimming and J lost 0 bases, with 9 bases between them. This CDR3 is 16 amino acids long. CDR3 DNA sequence: TGTGCCAGCAGCTTAGAGGGCTACGCCTCCTACAATGAGCAGTTCTTC. Translated: CASSLEGYASYNEQFF.

This clone was recorded a few times. The rearrangement uses TRBV18 and TRBJ2-1, with 12 bases fitting TRBD1. The germline V gene has CDR1 KGHSH and CDR2 LQKENI. The V segment lost 3 bases and the J segment 9 bases; nucleotides outside the gene matches: 9. This CDR3 region has 16 residues. The CDR3 here is CASSPLPGQGAIEQFF. The CDR3 DNA reads as TGTGCCAGCTCACCGCTCCCGGGACAGGGGGCGATTGAGCAGTTCTTC.

The chain joins TRBV5-6 to TRBJ1-1, with a possible D match to TRBD1 (5 bases). The germline gives CDR1 SGHDT, CDR2 YYEEEE. This CDR3 has 16 amino acids. With 3 bases removed from V and 1 base from J, the gap between germline ends came to 16 bases. The CDR3 region is CASSSNLGDWNTEAFF. CDR3 sequence (DNA): TGTGCCAGCAGCTCCAACTTAGGGGATTGGAACACTGAAGCTTTCTTT.

This chain joins TRBV7-9 and TRBJ2-7; TRBD2 aligns across 8 bases. Trimming at V came to 5 bases and at J to 6 bases, leaving 9 bases not matched to a gene. The germline gives CDR1 SEHNR, CDR2 FQNEAQ (reference sequence). This CDR3 has 14 residues. Here the CDR3 DNA reads TGTGCCAGCAGCCCCGCCGCGGGGGGCGCCGAGCAGTACTTC. As protein: CASSPAAGGAEQYF.

The chain employs TRBV6-4 and TRBJ2-1; D may be TRBD2 (6 bases). CDR3 size: 14 residues. CDR1 and CDR2 from the germline V gene are MRHNA and SNTAGT. V lost 3 bases and J 8 bases, leaving 14 bases between the germline ends. CDR3 DNA sequence: TGTGCCAGCAGTGAGACTAGGAGGGGTCATGAGCAGTTCTTC. This translates into CASSETRRGHEQFF.

The genes are TRBV5-8 and TRBJ1-1; D is unresolved. Germline V gene lookup returns CDR1 SGHTS and CDR2 YDEGEE. This CDR3 has 14 amino acids. V dropped 3 bases and J dropped 5 bases, with 14 bases sitting between them. The CDR3 here is CASSSYGVRTEAFF. The CDR3 nucleotides read TGTGCCAGCAGCTCCTACGGGGTTAGGACTGAAGCTTTCTTT.

The rearrangement links TRBV11-2 to TRBJ2-7, with TRBD1 matching over 7 bases. The V gene's germline CDR1 is SGHAT and CDR2 FQNNGV. Trimming at V came to 8 bases and at J to 2 bases, leaving 6 bases not matched to a gene. CDR3 length equals 13 residues. The CDR3 bases are TGTGCCAGCCGATCTGGGACAGCCTACGAGCAGTACTTC. It encodes CASRSGTAYEQYF.

This chain joins TRBV9 and TRBJ1-3; D possibly corresponds to TRBD1 (5 bases). The V end was cut by 4 bases, the J end by 0 bases, with 5 bases between. Per germline, CDR1 SGDLS and CDR2 YYNGEE. CDR3 length: 13 residues. CDR3 amino acids: CASSQGSGNTIYF. The CDR3 DNA is TGTGCCAGCAGCCAGGGCTCTGGAAACACCATATATTTT.

The rearrangement links TRBV7-8 to TRBJ2-7; a possible D gene is TRBD2 (6 bases). Trimming took off 1 base at V and 6 bases at J, with 25 bases between the two ends. In germline, CDR1 is SGHVS, CDR2 FQNEAQ. There are 18 residues in the CDR3. Here the CDR3 reads CASSLVEGLTSPVSEQYF. Here the CDR3 DNA reads TGTGCCAGCAGCTTAGTAGAGGGCCTGACTAGTCCGGTCTCCGAGCAGTACTTC.

J is TRBJ2-5 and V is TRBV10-2; D may be TRBD2 (6 bases). V lost 7 bases and J 5 bases, leaving 17 bases between the germline ends. CDR1 WSHSY and CDR2 SAAADI come from the germline V gene. The CDR3 is 14 residues long. The chain's CDR3 is CASIWDSFGETQYF. As DNA, the CDR3 is TGCGCCAGCATTTGGGACTCCTTCGGGGAGACCCAGTACTTC.

This chain uses TRBV10-3 with TRBJ2-2, with D perhaps TRBD2 (6 bases). Germline V gene sequence: CDR1 ENHRY, CDR2 SYGVKD. Trimming pared 2 bases from V and 0 bases from J, leaving 13 bases between. This CDR3 region has 17 residues. In nucleotides, the CDR3 is TGTGCCATCAGTGAGCCGGGACTTCTTGCGAACACCGGGGAGCTGTTTTTT. Residues: CAISEPGLLANTGELFF.

This sequence joins TRBV28 and TRBJ1-2, with D perhaps matching TRBD1 (6 bases). V was clipped by 4 bases and J by 7 bases, with 19 bases between them. The germline V gene has CDR1 MDHEN and CDR2 SYDVKM. The CDR3 covers 15 residues. DNA for the CDR3: TGTGCCAGCAGTTCGCCTAATGACAGGTCTCGTGGCTACACCTTC. Amino acids: CASSSPNDRSRGYTF.

The chain has TRBV2 and TRBJ2-3; 8 nucleotides match TRBD1. Germline V gene sequence: CDR1 SNHLY, CDR2 FYNNEI. The ends lost 4 bases at V and 6 bases at J; junction bases unmatched: 6. The CDR3 is made up of 14 amino acids. The CDR3 protein is CASSGDRPRDTQYF. Written as DNA, the CDR3 is TGTGCCAGCAGTGGGGACAGGCCTCGGGATACGCAGTATTTT. Full variable domain (missing parts from reference TRBV2 and TRBJ2-3): EPEVTQTPSHQVTQMGQEVILRCVPISNHLYFYWYRQILGQKVEFLVSFYNNEISEKSEIFDDQFSVERPDGSNFTLKIRSTKLEDSAMYFCASSGDRPRDTQYFGPGTRLTVL.